These 24 T cell receptor beta chains were sequenced from one sample in a study of Ad26.COV2.S vaccination and SARS-CoV-2 variants. Treatment noted: around 19 received Ad26.COV2.S at low or high dose, single or two shots; roughly 5 received placebo; per-sample allocation not given. On day 63 after the first injection, vaccine and placebo recipients gave samples. Method: immunoSEQ multiplex PCR; TCRdb's copy keeps in-frame clones and lacks some. Altogether about 370,000 clones are present, over 75% being singletons, with the ten largest covering over 1.5%. Sequenced material: peripheral blood, taken in a trial of Ad26.COV2.S vaccine versus placebo. The receptor set was obtained from a person aged 18-65 years who received the Ad26.COV2.S COVID-19 vaccine or a placebo.

In its sample, this clone was seen once. This chain uses TRBV11-2 with TRBJ2-3, with a tentative D call TRBD2 (6 bases). The CDR3 length is 15 residues. Trimming removed 4 bases at V and 9 bases at J, with 20 bases between. Germline V lookup: CDR1 SGHAT, CDR2 FQNNGV. The CDR3 region is CASSSFRPGERTQYF. The CDR3 DNA is TGTGCCAGCAGCTCCTTCCGTCCGGGGGAGAGGACGCAGTATTTT.

J is TRBJ2-1 and V is TRBV10-3; the D is unclear. This CDR3 spans 12 amino acids. The germline CDR1 and CDR2 sequences are ENHRY and SYGVKD. The V gene lost 0 bases and the J gene lost 9 bases, with 6 bases spanning the gap. The CDR3 is CAISESVGEQFF. The CDR3 DNA sequence: TGTGCCATCAGTGAGTCGGTTGGTGAGCAGTTCTTC.

The chain has TRBV6-5 and TRBJ2-2, with D maybe TRBD2 (6 bases). Trimming took off 0 bases at V and 4 bases at J, with 9 bases between the two ends. Germline values: CDR1 MNHEY, CDR2 SVGAGI. This CDR3 is 15 amino acids long. The CDR3 DNA reads TGTGCCAGCAGTTACTCCGCGGGACCCACCGGGGAGCTGTTTTTT. It encodes CASSYSAGPTGELFF.

The chain carries TRBV27 and TRBJ2-3; D call uncertain. This CDR3 is built from 11 residues. V lost 7 bases and J lost 2, with 4 bases in between. Germline CDR1 MNHEY, CDR2 SMNVEV (reference sequence). CDR3 coding DNA: TGTGCCAGCAAGCCCACAGATACGCAGTATTTT. Protein sequence: CASKPTDTQYF.

The V call is TRBV5-1, the J call TRBJ2-5; 7 nucleotides agree with TRBD2. CDR1 and CDR2 (germline): SGHRS, YFSETQ. The CDR3 sequence is 13 residues long. Trimming removed 5 bases from V and 4 bases from J; junction bases left unmatched: 5. CDR3 region: CASSSSSGETQYF. The DNA of the CDR3 is TGCGCCAGCAGTTCGTCTAGCGGAGAGACCCAGTACTTC.

The chain joins TRBV28 to TRBJ2-1, with D uncertain. This CDR3 has 12 amino acids. Trimming pared 6 bases from V and 4 bases from J, leaving 7 bases between. CDR1 and CDR2 from the germline V gene are MDHEN and SYDVKM. CDR3 amino acids: CASRERYNEQFF. CDR3 coding DNA: TGTGCCAGCAGGGAGCGTTACAATGAGCAGTTCTTC.

Turning to this clone: This sample includes further DNA sequences coding for the same CDR3. This chain uses TRBV5-1 with TRBJ2-3, with D unresolved. The length of the CDR3 is 14 residues. V lost 0 bases, J lost 0 bases, and 5 bases lay in between. CDR1 is SGHRS, CDR2 YFSETQ, per germline. CDR3 DNA sequence: TGCGCCAGCAGCTTGGGACAAAGCACAGATACGCAGTATTTT. Translated, it gives CASSLGQSTDTQYF.

The rearrangement links TRBV12-3 or TRBV12-4 to TRBJ1-5; D is possibly TRBD1 (5 bases). V lost 7 bases to trimming and J lost 6 bases, with 10 bases between them. This CDR3 is 12 amino acids long. The CDR3 region is CASTGGSQPQHF. CDR3 in DNA: TGTGCCAGCACCGGGGGGTCTCAGCCCCAGCATTTT.

The chain joins TRBV27 to TRBJ1-2, with a possible D match to TRBD1 (5 bases). Germline CDR1 is MNHEY and CDR2 is SMNVEV (reference sequence). The CDR3 consists of 14 residues. V was trimmed by 2 bases and J by 7 bases, leaving 14 bases between them. Here the CDR3 reads CASSLGGARGGYTF. CDR3 coding DNA: TGTGCCAGCAGTTTAGGTGGGGCGCGGGGTGGCTACACCTTC.

The chain carries TRBV12-3 or TRBV12-4 and TRBJ2-5; D gene uncertain. Trimming pared 7 bases from V and 6 bases from J, leaving 9 bases between. This CDR3 comprises 11 residues. CDR3 nucleotides: TGTGCCAGCACCTTGGATCAGACCCAGTACTTC. Encoded protein: CASTLDQTQYF.

This clone was seen just once. The V call is TRBV27, the J call TRBJ2-7, with TRBD1 matching over 7 bases. The CDR3 loop spans 15 amino acids. CDR1 MNHEY and CDR2 SMNVEV come from the germline V gene (reference sequence). Germline trimming cut 5 bases from V and 0 bases from J; bases unmatched to any gene: 7. CDR3 coding DNA: TGTGCCAGCAGTAGCCGACAGGGCCACTCCTACGAGCAGTACTTC. It specifies CASSSRQGHSYEQYF.

This clone was detected only once. This chain connects TRBV28 to TRBJ2-2; 7 bases fit TRBD2. The ends lost 3 bases at V and 6 bases at J; junction bases unmatched: 1. The CDR3 loop spans 13 amino acids. The germline CDR1 and CDR2 sequences are MDHEN and SYDVKM. This CDR3 reads CASSFRGAGELFF. The CDR3 nucleotides read TGTGCCAGCAGTTTCCGGGGGGCCGGGGAGCTGTTTTTT.

The rearrangement joins TRBV10-1 to TRBJ2-1; the match to TRBD1 covers 9 bases. J lost 0 bases, V lost 7 bases, and 13 bases had no gene match. The CDR3 totals 18 residues. CDR1 WNHNN and CDR2 SYGVQD come from the germline V gene (reference sequence). The CDR3 DNA sequence: TGCGCCAGCAACTGCCGGGACAGGGCTCTCTGCTCCTACAATGAGCAGTTCTTC. Amino acid sequence: CASNCRDRALCSYNEQFF.

V and J are TRBV24-1 and TRBJ2-2; TRBD2 matches 11 bases. The V segment lost 5 bases and the J segment 4 bases; nucleotides outside the gene matches: 8. CDR3 length equals 17 residues. Germline assignment: CDR1 KGHDR and CDR2 SFDVKD. The CDR3 region has the DNA TGTGCCACCAGTGGGGGTAGCGGGAGGGCCAGCACCGGGGAGCTGTTTTTT. Its protein product is CATSGGSGRASTGELFF.

This clone was counted once. The chain uses TRBV5-6 and TRBJ1-2; 9 bases align to TRBD1. J was trimmed by 2 bases and V by 4 bases; bases with no gene match: 3. The CDR3 is made up of 14 amino acids. Looked up from germline, CDR1 is SGHDT and CDR2 is YYEEEE. This chain's CDR3 is CASSVDRGNYGYTF. The CDR3, as DNA: TGTGCCAGCAGCGTGGACAGGGGCAACTATGGCTACACCTTC.

V usage is TRBV7-9 and J usage is TRBJ2-3; D remains unclear. The CDR3 runs to 15 residues. Trimming pared 5 bases from V and 2 bases from J, leaving 14 bases between. Looked up from germline, CDR1 is SEHNR and CDR2 is FQNEAQ (reference sequence). CDR3 in DNA: TGTGCCAGCAGCCCCCCGAACCTACACACAGATACGCAGTATTTT. Residues: CASSPPNLHTDTQYF.

The chain is built from TRBV6-5 and TRBJ2-5, with 8 positions matching TRBD2. Germline V gene sequence: CDR1 MNHEY, CDR2 SVGAGI. The CDR3 has 14 residues. With 2 bases clipped from V and 5 bases from J, the junction kept 4 bases outside the gene matches. The CDR3 DNA is TGTGCCAGCAGTTACCGGGGGGGCGCGGAGACCCAGTACTTC. Its translation is CASSYRGGAETQYF.

The chain carries TRBV14 and TRBJ2-5; 9 bases fit TRBD1. This CDR3 comprises 15 residues. J was trimmed by 5 bases and V by 2 bases; bases with no gene match: 6. Germline V gene sequence: CDR1 SGHDN, CDR2 FVKESK. The CDR3, as DNA: TGTGCCAGCAGCCAATTACAGGGGGCGCGGGAGACCCAGTACTTC. It encodes CASSQLQGARETQYF.

The chain uses TRBV7-3 and TRBJ2-5; 7 nucleotides align to TRBD1. The CDR3 spans 15 residues. Per germline, CDR1 SGHTA and CDR2 FQGTGA. The V and J ends lost 5 bases and 1 base, in that order; junction bases with no gene match: 7. DNA for the CDR3: TGTGCCAGCAGCCCCACAGGGGCCCTCCAAGAGACCCAGTACTTC. This gives the protein CASSPTGALQETQYF.

This chain connects TRBV28 to TRBJ1-5; D not certain. Trimming took 6 bases from V and 0 from J, leaving 6 bases between them. CDR1 MDHEN and CDR2 SYDVKM come from the germline V gene. The CDR3 consists of 13 residues. CDR3 sequence (DNA): TGTGCCAGCAGGGACCGTAGCAATCAGCCCCAGCATTTT. Protein product: CASRDRSNQPQHF.

DNA of the CDR3: TGCGCCAGCAGCTCAGGGGAACCGGGGGAAAAACTGTTTTTT. Protein product: CASSSGEPGEKLFF. The V and J genes are TRBV5-1 and TRBJ1-4; D is perhaps TRBD1 (6 bases). Germline CDR1 and CDR2: SGHRS and YFSETQ. V lost 3 bases to trimming and J lost 8 bases, with 14 bases between them. The CDR3 totals 14 residues.

This chain connects TRBV2 to TRBJ2-1; 7 positions match TRBD2. V was clipped by 3 bases and J by 12 bases; unmatched bases: 5. Germline lookup yields CDR1 SNHLY and CDR2 FYNNEI. The CDR3 extends over 12 amino acids. In nucleotides, the CDR3 is TGTGCCAGCAGTGACAATGGCGGGAGGCAGTTCTTC. This translates into CASSDNGGRQFF.

This sequence joins TRBV5-1 and TRBJ1-1, with 7 bases fitting TRBD1. Per the germline V gene, CDR1 is SGHRS and CDR2 is YFSETQ. This CDR3 is 14 amino acids long. Trimming cost V 1 base and J 5 bases; bases outside gene matches: 5. CDR3 loop: CASSLPGGFTEAFF. The CDR3, as DNA: TGCGCCAGCAGCTTGCCAGGGGGTTTTACTGAAGCTTTCTTT.

This chain joins TRBV30 and TRBJ2-7, with 8 bases aligning to TRBD1. Germline CDR1 and CDR2: GTSNPN and SVGIG (reference sequence). The CDR3 loop spans 12 amino acids. V was clipped by 5 bases and J by 5 bases; unmatched bases: 5. The CDR3 loop reads CAWDRGANEQYF. The CDR3 nucleotides read TGTGCCTGGGACAGGGGTGCCAACGAGCAGTACTTC.